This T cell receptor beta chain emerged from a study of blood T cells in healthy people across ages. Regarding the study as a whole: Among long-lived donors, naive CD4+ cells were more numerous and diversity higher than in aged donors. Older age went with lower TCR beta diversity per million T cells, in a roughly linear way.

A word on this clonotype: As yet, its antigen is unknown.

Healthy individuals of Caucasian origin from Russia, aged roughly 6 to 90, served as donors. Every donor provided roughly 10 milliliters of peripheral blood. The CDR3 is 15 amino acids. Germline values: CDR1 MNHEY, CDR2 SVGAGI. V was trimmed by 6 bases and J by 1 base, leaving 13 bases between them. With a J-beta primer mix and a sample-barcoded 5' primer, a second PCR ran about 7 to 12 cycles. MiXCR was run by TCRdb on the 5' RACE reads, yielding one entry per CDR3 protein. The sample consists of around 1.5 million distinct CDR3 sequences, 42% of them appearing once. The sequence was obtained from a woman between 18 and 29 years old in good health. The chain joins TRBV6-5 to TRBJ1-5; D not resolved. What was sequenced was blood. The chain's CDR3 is CASSRAGKSNQPQHF. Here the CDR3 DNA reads TGTGCCAGCAGCCGGGCGGGGAAAAGCAATCAGCCCCAGCATTTT.